Listed here are 6 T cell receptor beta chains from one sample, sequenced in a study of T cell repertoires in cytomegalovirus infection. TCRdb re-called the reads through MiXCR, storing one row per CDR3 protein. The sample lists 450,000 to 550,000 distinct CDR3 sequences; 16% were seen once. Sequenced material: CD8+ T cells from PBMCs. The receptors shown here come from a human donor in good health (CMV status not recorded). Some clones in this sample may be carry-over from other donors' samples.

The chain recombines TRBV28 with TRBJ1-5; D is possibly TRBD1 (5 bases). Trimming removed 7 bases at V and 2 bases at J, with 24 bases between. The CDR3 has 18 residues. Germline V CDR1 and CDR2: MDHEN, SYDVKM. CDR3 sequence reads: CASIADSPWPVGNQPQHF. The DNA of the CDR3 is TGTGCCAGCATCGCAGACAGCCCCTGGCCGGTGGGCAATCAGCCCCAGCATTTT.

The V call is TRBV19, the J call TRBJ1-2; a weak D match, TRBD1 (5 bases). Trimming left V 5 bases short and J 3 bases short, with 10 bases between. The length of the CDR3 is 13 residues. Germline CDR1 and CDR2: LNHDA and SQIVND (reference sequence). The CDR3 DNA reads TGTGCCAGTAGTGGGACGGACCACTATGGCTACACCTTC. This encodes CASSGTDHYGYTF.

The J gene is TRBJ1-2, the V gene TRBV5-6; a weak D match, TRBD1 (5 bases). CDR3 length: 15 amino acids. Trimming shortened V by 0 bases and J by 3 bases, and 12 bases separated the two germline ends. The germline gives CDR1 SGHDT, CDR2 YYEEEE. The CDR3 reads CASSLGGGEDYGYTF. The CDR3 DNA reads as TGTGCCAGCAGCTTGGGGGGGGGAGAGGACTATGGCTACACCTTC.

This clonotype showed up just a few times. The chain has TRBV6-5 and TRBJ1-2; TRBD1 matches at 8 bases. The junction had 5 bases not matched to a gene; V was cut back by 2 bases and J by 6 bases. Per germline, CDR1 MNHEY and CDR2 SVGAGI. This CDR3 has 14 amino acids. In nucleotides, the CDR3 is TGTGCCAGCAGTTACGGGGACAGGCTCGATGGCTACACCTTC. Encoded protein: CASSYGDRLDGYTF.

On this clonotype: A read error may explain this, as a much larger clone is one base away. J is TRBJ1-5 and V is TRBV28; TRBD1 matches at 9 bases. CDR3 size: 14 residues. CDR1 is MDHEN, CDR2 SYDVKM, per germline. The junction had 12 bases not matched to a gene; V was cut back by 9 bases and J by 9 bases. This chain's CDR3 is CASTDRGNRRPQHF. The DNA of the CDR3 is TGTGCCAGTACGGACAGGGGTAATCGTCGGCCCCAGCATTTT.

The sample holds many counts of this clonotype. This chain uses TRBV7-8 with TRBJ2-5, with D tentatively TRBD1 (6 bases). Germline assignment: CDR1 SGHVS and CDR2 FQNEAQ. CDR3 length: 15 amino acids. The ends were cut back, 2 bases at V and 0 bases at J, with 10 bases in the middle. Here the CDR3 reads CASSLTRGHQETQYF. CDR3 DNA: TGTGCCAGCAGCTTAACCAGGGGTCACCAAGAGACCCAGTACTTC.